Detailed here is one TCR beta chain. Its antigen is unidentified. This sample stems from a study of cytotoxic CD8 clonotypes in ibrutinib-treated CLL. Study information: The taking of response samples occurred after a median around 11 months of treatment, with a range of 6 to 36. Points from the study as a whole: Pretreatment clonality was elevated relative to age-matched healthy donors and paralleled circulating CD8+ T-cell counts. Clonality rose at ibrutinib response and fell back toward baseline at progression.

Clones were sequenced by immunoSEQ multiplex PCR, and TCRdb holds only the in-frame ones, with some missing. Here the sample spans about 200,000 clones, 79% being singletons. Germline V gives CDR1 LNHDA, CDR2 SQIVND (reference sequence). CDR3 length equals 13 residues. V lost 5 bases and J 4 bases, leaving 11 bases between the germline ends. Specimen: PBMCs, collected after 12 months of ibrutinib treatment. The chain employs TRBV19 and TRBJ1-2; D perhaps matches TRBD1 (5 bases). The clonotype originates from a human donor with chronic lymphocytic leukemia. In nucleotides, the CDR3 is TGTGCCAGTAGTTTCACAGGCCTCTATGGCTACACCTTC. Its protein is CASSFTGLYGYTF.